The T cell receptor (beta chain) under discussion was sequenced for a study of PD-1 blockade in classical Hodgkin lymphoma. Regarding the study as a whole: By C4D1, diversity of CD4+ TCRs had risen significantly, whereas that of CD8+ TCRs had not. A reduction in baseline TCR diversity was reportedly seen in newly diagnosed patients relative to healthy donors. Those patients who began receiving nivolumab less than 1 year after ASCT had lower diversity, and they were excluded.

Looked up from germline, CDR1 is MDHEN and CDR2 is SYDVKM. J was trimmed by 5 bases and V by 5 bases; bases with no gene match: 5. The CDR3 has 13 amino acids. Assay: immunoSEQ multiplex PCR; the TCRdb copy retains only in-frame clones and omits some. This repertoire shows 35,000 to 45,000 clones, over 65% found once; its top ten account for 2.5% to 3.5%. Each patient's relapse followed autologous stem cell transplantation, and brentuximab vedotin exposure varied. Comment on this clone: Its antigen is not identified.

This TCR derives from a human donor with classical Hodgkin lymphoma. The material sequenced was peripheral blood mononuclear cells (PBMCs), taken before the second cycle of nivolumab. The chain has TRBV28 and TRBJ2-5; TRBD2 aligns across 7 bases. CDR3 sequence: CASSRDYVETQYF. DNA of the CDR3: TGTGCCAGCAGTCGGGACTATGTGGAGACCCAGTACTTC.